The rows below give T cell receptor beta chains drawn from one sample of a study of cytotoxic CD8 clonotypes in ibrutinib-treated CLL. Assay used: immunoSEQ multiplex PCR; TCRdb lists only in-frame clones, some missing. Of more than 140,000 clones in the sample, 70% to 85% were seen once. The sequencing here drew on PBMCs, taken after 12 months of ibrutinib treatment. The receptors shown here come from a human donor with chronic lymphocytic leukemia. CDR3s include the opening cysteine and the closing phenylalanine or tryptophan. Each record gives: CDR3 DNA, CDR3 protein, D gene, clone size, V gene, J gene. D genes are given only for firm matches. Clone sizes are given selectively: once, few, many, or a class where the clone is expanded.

DNA: TGTGCCAGCAGCTCGGCCCCCGGGCTAAACTACGAGCAGTACTTC; CDR3: CASSSAPGLNYEQYF; D: .; size: once; V: TRBV7-2; J: TRBJ2-7
DNA: TGCGCCAGCAGCCAAGACCCGGGTCGCACAGATACGCAGTATTTT; CDR3: CASSQDPGRTDTQYF; D: .; size: .; V: TRBV4-1; J: TRBJ2-3
DNA: TGCAGCACTTGGGACAGCTACTACGAGCAGTACTTC; CDR3: CSTWDSYYEQYF; D: TRBD1; size: once; V: TRBV29-1; J: TRBJ2-7
DNA: TGTGCCAGTCTGGCGGCCTCCAGCTCCTACGAGCAGTACTTC; CDR3: CASLAASSSYEQYF; D: .; size: .; V: TRBV28; J: TRBJ2-7
DNA: TGTGCCAGCAGCTTAGTTGGCGGGAGCTCCTACGAGCAGTACTTC; CDR3: CASSLVGGSSYEQYF; D: TRBD2; size: .; V: TRBV7-2; J: TRBJ2-7
DNA: TGCGCCAGCAGCCAAGATAGCTTGAGAGGGGACATTCAGTACTTC; CDR3: CASSQDSLRGDIQYF; D: .; size: .; V: TRBV4-3; J: TRBJ2-4
DNA: TGTGCCTGGAGTGTCACTGCTCTGGCGTCTCTCAGTCAGCCCCAGCATTTT; CDR3: CAWSVTALASLSQPQHF; D: .; size: .; V: TRBV30; J: TRBJ1-5
DNA: TGTGCCAGCTGCAGGGACAGGGTCTACAATGAGCAGTTCTTC; CDR3: CASCRDRVYNEQFF; D: TRBD1; size: .; V: TRBV18; J: TRBJ2-1
DNA: TGTGCCAGCAGCACGCTGGGACTAGCGGCCCAAGAGACCCAGTACTTC; CDR3: CASSTLGLAAQETQYF; D: TRBD2; size: .; V: TRBV11-3; J: TRBJ2-5
DNA: TGTGCCAGCAGCTTCCTAGCGGGAGTCAAAAACATTCAGTACTTC; CDR3: CASSFLAGVKNIQYF; D: TRBD2; size: .; V: TRBV7-2; J: TRBJ2-4
DNA: TGTGCCAGCAGCCCTCAGGGGACTGGGGCCAACGTCCTGACTTTC; CDR3: CASSPQGTGANVLTF; D: .; size: few; V: TRBV16; J: TRBJ2-6
DNA: TGTGCCAGCAGTCAAACCTCCGGACAGGGCTTTTACGAGCAGTACTTC; CDR3: CASSQTSGQGFYEQYF; D: TRBD1; size: .; V: TRBV28; J: TRBJ2-7
DNA: TGTGCCACCGGACAGGGGCGAAATGAGCAGTTCTTC; CDR3: CATGQGRNEQFF; D: TRBD1; size: .; V: TRBV10-3; J: TRBJ2-1
DNA: TGTGCCAGCAGTAAAGAGGCGTCGAATCAGCCCCAGCATTTT; CDR3: CASSKEASNQPQHF; D: .; size: .; V: TRBV13; J: TRBJ1-5
DNA: TGTGCCAGCAGTTACACTAGCGGGAGGGGTGAGCAGTTCTTC; CDR3: CASSYTSGRGEQFF; D: TRBD2; size: many; V: TRBV6-5; J: TRBJ2-1
DNA: TGTGCCAGCAGTTTTAATATGGATACGCAGTATTTT; CDR3: CASSFNMDTQYF; D: .; size: .; V: TRBV27; J: TRBJ2-3
DNA: TGTGCCAGCGCAAGCGCACAGTCCTACGAGCAGTACTTC; CDR3: CASASAQSYEQYF; D: .; size: .; V: TRBV7-2; J: TRBJ2-7
DNA: TGTGCCAGCAGTAAACCGGGACAACTATACGAGGAGCAGTACTTC; CDR3: CASSKPGQLYEEQYF; D: .; size: .; V: TRBV6-5; J: TRBJ2-7
DNA: TGTGCCAGCAGCTTAGGTGGGACAGTCTATAGCAATCAGCCCCAGCATTTT; CDR3: CASSLGGTVYSNQPQHF; D: TRBD1; size: once; V: TRBV7-2; J: TRBJ1-5
DNA: TGTGCCAGTACTTACGCAGGGTACGTCAATGAGCAGTTCTTC; CDR3: CASTYAGYVNEQFF; D: .; size: .; V: TRBV19; J: TRBJ2-1
DNA: TGTGCCAGCAGGCGGATGGGAATGAACACTGAAGCTTTCTTT; CDR3: CASRRMGMNTEAFF; D: .; size: few; V: TRBV6-5; J: TRBJ1-1
DNA: TGTGCCAGCAGCTTAGTAAGGGGGAGGGTGGGTCAGCCCCAGCATTTT; CDR3: CASSLVRGRVGQPQHF; D: .; size: .; V: TRBV7-8; J: TRBJ1-5
DNA: TGTGCCAGCAGCTTTCAATCTCAGGGGACCGGGGAGCTGTTTTTT; CDR3: CASSFQSQGTGELFF; D: .; size: .; V: TRBV5-5; J: TRBJ2-2
DNA: TGTGCCAGCAGCTTCAAGGGGGGCAAAGGAACAGATACGCAGTATTTT; CDR3: CASSFKGGKGTDTQYF; D: .; size: .; V: TRBV7-2; J: TRBJ2-3
DNA: TGTGCCAGCACTAAAGAGACGACAGGTTATAGCAATCAGCCCCAGCATTTT; CDR3: CASTKETTGYSNQPQHF; D: .; size: .; V: TRBV28; J: TRBJ1-5
DNA: TGTGCCAGCCTCAGGGGGCGCGAGGAAAAACTGTTTTTT; CDR3: CASLRGREEKLFF; D: TRBD1; size: .; V: TRBV7-9; J: TRBJ1-4
DNA: TGTGCCAGCAGCTCCAAGCTTAACTATGGCTACACCTTC; CDR3: CASSSKLNYGYTF; D: .; size: .; V: TRBV5-5; J: TRBJ1-2
DNA: TGTGCCAGCAGCTCCCTTGAGGGAGGGTCCACTGAAGCTTTCTTT; CDR3: CASSSLEGGSTEAFF; D: .; size: .; V: TRBV28; J: TRBJ1-1
DNA: TGTGCCAGCAGCTTGAGGTCTACCCTTGGCTATGGCTACACCTTC; CDR3: CASSLRSTLGYGYTF; D: .; size: .; V: TRBV5-6; J: TRBJ1-2
DNA: TGTGCCAGTAGTAGAATCATGACAGACTTGAACACTGAAGCTTTCTTT; CDR3: CASSRIMTDLNTEAFF; D: .; size: .; V: TRBV19; J: TRBJ1-1